The next 9 T cell receptor beta chains were all read from a single sample in a study of CD8+CD57+ T cells in acquired aplastic anemia. Both TCR beta VDJ combination and CDR3 sequence profiling were carried out. Genomic DNA was the template for this profiling. TCRdb fed the reads into MiXCR, producing one record per CDR3 protein. The data contain hundreds of thousands of distinct CDR3 sequences, approximately 70% of them singletons. Sequencing was done on a sample of sorted CD4+, CD8+, or CD8+CD57+ T cells (not recorded which) from PBMCs. The receptors originated from a human donor in good health, serving as a control.

As for this clonotype: Given a much more abundant clone one base away, this may be a read error. CDR3 in amino acids: CASGSANRAEAFF. CDR3 bases: TGTGCTAGTGGTTCGGCTAACCGTGCGGAGGCTTTCTTT. This chain links TRBV12-5 with TRBJ1-1; D gene ambiguous. Trimming stripped 4 bases from V and 11 bases from J, with 17 bases between. CDR3 length: 13 amino acids. Germline lookup yields CDR1 LGHNT and CDR2 FRNRAP.

The J gene is TRBJ2-7, the V gene TRBV29-1; unclear D gene. The germline CDR1 and CDR2 sequences are SQVTM and ANQGSEA. The CDR3 has 11 amino acids. CDR3 residues: CTISLAYGQYF. Written as DNA, the CDR3 is TGCACCATCAGCTTAGCCTATGGCCAGTACTTC.

V is TRBV10-3 and J is TRBJ2-7; weak D call: TRBD2 (6 bases). Trimming stripped 0 bases from V and 10 bases from J, with 16 bases between. Looked up from germline, CDR1 is ENHRY and CDR2 is SYGVKD. The CDR3 has 14 amino acids. The CDR3 nucleotides read TGTGCCATCAGTGAGTCCCGGAGGGAAGACGCCCAGTACTTC. As protein: CAISESRREDAQYF.

The chain recombines TRBV20-1 with TRBJ1-1, with D possibly TRBD1 on 6 matching bases. The V end was cut by 0 bases, the J end by 8 bases, with 13 bases between. Germline CDR1 is DFQATT and CDR2 is SNEGSKA (reference sequence). This CDR3 has 13 residues. The DNA of the CDR3 is TGCAGTGCTAGAGATGGGGGCTCCCGCGAAGCTTTCTTT. Translated: CSARDGGSREAFF.

About this clonotype itself: The CDR3 carries no conserved terminal phenylalanine or tryptophan, so it likely arises from a read error. This chain uses TRBV7-9 with TRBJ2-5; D is possibly TRBD2 (5 bases). The DNA end is more similar to TRBJ2-1, so the J call may be wrong. The CDR3 covers 14 residues. The germline CDR1 and CDR2 sequences are SEHNR and FQNEAQ (reference sequence). The chain's CDR3 is CASSLGGEGENQFS. As DNA, the CDR3 is TGTGCCAGCAGCTTAGGTGGTGAGGGAGAGAACCAGTTCTCC.

This clonotype came up a few times. V and J are TRBV19 and TRBJ1-6; TRBD1 matches 10 bases. Germline CDR1 and CDR2: LNHDA and SQIVND (reference sequence). This CDR3 contains 15 residues. The V segment lost 7 bases and the J segment 7 bases; nucleotides outside the gene matches: 7. As DNA, the CDR3 is TGTGCCAGTACCCCACGGGGACAGGGGAATTCACCCCTCCACTTT. Translation: CASTPRGQGNSPLHF.

As for this clonotype: No conserved phenylalanine or tryptophan ends this CDR3, so it is likely a read error. Because the CDR3's place on the DNA is in doubt, the DNA is left out and the CDR3 is given as listed by TCRdb. V gene TRBV19 combines with J gene TRBJ2-1; TRBD1, the table's D call, was not compared with the DNA. The germline V gene encodes CDR1 LNHDA and CDR2 SQIVND (reference sequence). A total of 15 residues make up the CDR3, ends included. This chain's CDR3 is CASSTLQSNQPQHFC.

This clonotype was seen at least ten times. The chain carries TRBV20-1 and TRBJ2-3; 10 bases map to TRBD2. From germline, CDR1 is DFQATT and CDR2 SNEGSKA (reference sequence). There are 15 residues in the CDR3. Trimming at V came to 1 base and at J to 1 base, leaving 2 bases not matched to a gene. Here the CDR3 DNA reads TGCAGTGCTAGAGTAACTAGCGGGGGCACAGATACGCAGTATTTT. Translating gives CSARVTSGGTDTQYF.

The chain couples TRBV11-3 to TRBJ1-4; D may be TRBD1 (6 bases). CDR1 and CDR2 from the germline V gene are SGHNT and YENEEA. CDR3 length: 16 amino acids. V was pared by 5 bases and J by 8 bases, with 21 bases between. The CDR3 reads CASSLGGPSRSEKLFF. The CDR3 nucleotides read TGTGCCAGCAGCCTCGGGGGCCCCTCACGGTCGGAAAAACTGTTTTTT.